One sample yielded the 6 T cell receptor beta chains listed below, sequenced in a study of T cells in Graves' hyperthyroidism and ophthalmopathy (dated by TCRdb to the late 2010s). Receptors were amplified or captured by multiplex PCR. Data came from an Illumina HiSeq 2000. The TCR beta CDR3 regions were amplified from the RNA transcripts. A first-round RT-PCR of the TCR CDR3 used the HTBI primer set with the Qiagen OneStep RT-PCR kit. The raw public data were reprocessed by TCRdb itself: fastp quality trimming at Q25, MiXCR clonotype calling, in-frame beta chains only. Every distinct CDR3 protein forms one entry, paired with its most common genes and DNA. The sample has 400,000 to 600,000 distinct CDR3 sequences on record, around 15% of them singletons. The ten most abundant clones make up approximately 30% of the sample. The specimen sequenced was blood. The receptors derive from a woman in her thirties with Graves' ophthalmopathy.

The rearrangement uses TRBV27 and TRBJ2-1, with TRBD1 identical over 7 bases. Trimming removed 3 bases from V and 7 bases from J; junction bases left unmatched: 3. CDR3 length: 13 amino acids. Germline CDR1 MNHEY, CDR2 SMNVEV (reference sequence). CDR3 loop: CASSFGQENEQFF. DNA of the CDR3: TGTGCCAGCAGTTTCGGACAGGAGAATGAGCAGTTCTTC.

The J gene is TRBJ2-3, the V gene TRBV6-1, with D unresolved. Germline V gene lookup returns CDR1 MNHNS and CDR2 SASEGT. CDR3 length equals 16 residues. V was pared by 6 bases and J by 1 base, with 17 bases between. In DNA, the CDR3 is TGTGCCAGCAGCTCACCGACCGCAGGCGGCACAGATACGCAGTATTTT. Translating it yields CASSSPTAGGTDTQYF.

The chain has TRBV11-1 and TRBJ1-4; D remains unclear. The ends were cut back, 2 bases at V and 0 bases at J, with 10 bases in the middle. Germline V lookup: CDR1 SGHAT, CDR2 FQDESV (reference sequence). This CDR3 comprises 16 residues. The CDR3 reads CASSLIALPTNEKLFF. CDR3 in DNA: TGTGCCAGCAGCTTAATAGCGCTTCCAACTAATGAAAAACTGTTTTTT.

This clonotype was seen ten or more times. The genes are TRBV7-9 and TRBJ2-1; 11 bases map to TRBD2. CDR3 size: 17 residues. Germline-derived CDR1 and CDR2 are SEHNR and FQNEAQ (reference sequence). V lost 5 bases, J lost 4 bases, and 10 bases stayed unmatched. The CDR3 region is CASSPPRVAGGYNEQFF. DNA of the CDR3: TGTGCCAGCAGCCCACCTCGGGTAGCGGGAGGGTACAATGAGCAGTTCTTC.

The rearrangement uses TRBV5-8 and TRBJ1-1, with D possibly being TRBD1 (5 bases). CDR3 size: 14 residues. V lost 5 bases to trimming and J lost 3 bases, with 14 bases between them. Germline V lookup: CDR1 SGHTS, CDR2 YDEGEE. In DNA, the CDR3 is TGTGCCAGCAGGCCAGGGAGAAGAGACACTGAAGCTTTCTTT. The encoded protein is CASRPGRRDTEAFF.

This clonotype was counted at least ten times. The J gene is TRBJ2-5, the V gene TRBV11-2, with 12 bases aligning to TRBD2. CDR1 is SGHAT, CDR2 FQNNGV, per germline. The CDR3 length is 17 residues. After removal of 6 bases from V and 1 base from J, the junction contained 9 bases not matched to a gene. CDR3 bases: TGTGCCAGCAGACCCTCTGGACTAGCGGGATTCCAAGAGACCCAGTACTTC. This gives the protein CASRPSGLAGFQETQYF.